The clone carrying this TCR beta chain showed up just a few times. What it binds is unknown. Quantitative molecular-barcoded 5'-RACE generated the TCR beta libraries. TCRdb independently ran MiXCR on the 5' RACE reads; one entry per CDR3 protein. In the table there are nearly 250,000 distinct CDR3 sequences, 30% to 35% of which are singletons. The data were taken from a study of CD8 T cells in ankylosing spondylitis. Whole-study results and caveats: Previous work reported some of these motif variants in the synovial fluid and blood of reactive arthritis.

V dropped 6 bases and J dropped 4; count of bases not matched to a gene: 4. The CDR3 totals 12 residues. The V gene's germline CDR1 is DFQATT and CDR2 SNEGSKA (reference sequence). V and J are TRBV20-1 and TRBJ2-5; 8 positions match TRBD1. The sample was blood, either unsorted or a sorted T cell fraction (not recorded which). The TCR sequence derives from a male donor with ankylosing spondylitis or in good health (not recorded which). CDR3: CSAMDRAETQYF. The CDR3 nucleotides read TGCAGTGCAATGGACAGGGCAGAGACCCAGTACTTC.